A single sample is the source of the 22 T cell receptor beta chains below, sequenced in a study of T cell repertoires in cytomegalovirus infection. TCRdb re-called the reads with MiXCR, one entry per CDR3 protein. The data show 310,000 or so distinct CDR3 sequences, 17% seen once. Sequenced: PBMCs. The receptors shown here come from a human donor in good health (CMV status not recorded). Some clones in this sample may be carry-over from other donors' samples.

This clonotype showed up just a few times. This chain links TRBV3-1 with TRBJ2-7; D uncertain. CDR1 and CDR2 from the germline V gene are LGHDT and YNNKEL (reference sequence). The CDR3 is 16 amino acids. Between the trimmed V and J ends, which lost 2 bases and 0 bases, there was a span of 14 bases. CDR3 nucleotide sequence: TGTGCCAGCAGCCAACAACGGAAGGTGAGCTCCTACGAGCAGTACTTC. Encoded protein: CASSQQRKVSSYEQYF.

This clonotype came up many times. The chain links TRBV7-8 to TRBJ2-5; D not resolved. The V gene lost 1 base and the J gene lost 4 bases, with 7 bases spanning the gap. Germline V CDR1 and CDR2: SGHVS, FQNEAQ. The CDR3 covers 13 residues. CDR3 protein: CASSLGVLETQYF. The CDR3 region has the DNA TGTGCCAGCAGCTTAGGTGTATTAGAGACCCAGTACTTC.

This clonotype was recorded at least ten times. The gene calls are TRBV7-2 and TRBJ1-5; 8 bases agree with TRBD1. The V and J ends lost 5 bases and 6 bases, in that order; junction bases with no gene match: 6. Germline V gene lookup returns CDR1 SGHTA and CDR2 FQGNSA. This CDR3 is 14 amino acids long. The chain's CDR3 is CASSPGQGSQPQHF. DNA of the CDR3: TGTGCCAGCAGCCCCGGACAGGGAAGTCAGCCCCAGCATTTT. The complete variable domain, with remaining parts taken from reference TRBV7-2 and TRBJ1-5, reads GAGVSQSPSNKVTEKGKDVELRCDPISGHTALYWYRQSLGQGLEFLIYFQGNSAPDKSGLPSDRFSAERTGGSVSTLTIQRTQQEDSAVYLCASSPGQGSQPQHFGDGTRLSIL.

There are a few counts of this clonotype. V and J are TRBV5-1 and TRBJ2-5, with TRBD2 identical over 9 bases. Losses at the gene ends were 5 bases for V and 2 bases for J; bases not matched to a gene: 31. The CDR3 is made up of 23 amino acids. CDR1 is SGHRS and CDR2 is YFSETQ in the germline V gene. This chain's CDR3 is CASRPFPGRVGGGAIGRQETQYF. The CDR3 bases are TGCGCCAGCAGGCCTTTCCCCGGGCGCGTCGGCGGGGGGGCTATTGGGAGACAAGAGACCCAGTACTTC. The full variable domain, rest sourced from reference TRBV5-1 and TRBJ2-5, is KAGVTQTPRYLIKTRGQQVTLSCSPISGHRSVSWYQQTPGQGLQFLFEYFSETQRNKGNFPGRFSGRQFSNSRSEMNVSTLELGDSALYLCASRPFPGRVGGGAIGRQETQYFGPGTRLLVL.

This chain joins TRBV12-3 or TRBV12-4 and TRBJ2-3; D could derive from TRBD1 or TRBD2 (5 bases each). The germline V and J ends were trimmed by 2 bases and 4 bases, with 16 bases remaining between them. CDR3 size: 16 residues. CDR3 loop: CASSLRQILGADTQYF. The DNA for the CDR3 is TGTGCCAGCAGTTTACGACAGATCCTGGGGGCAGATACGCAGTATTTT.

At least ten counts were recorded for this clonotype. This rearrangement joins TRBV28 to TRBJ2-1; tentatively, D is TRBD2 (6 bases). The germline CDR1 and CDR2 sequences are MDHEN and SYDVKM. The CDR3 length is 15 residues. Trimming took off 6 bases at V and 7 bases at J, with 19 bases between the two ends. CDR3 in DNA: TGTGCCAGCAGACCTGCCGGGACTCCCACAAATGAGCAGTTCTTC. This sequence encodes CASRPAGTPTNEQFF.

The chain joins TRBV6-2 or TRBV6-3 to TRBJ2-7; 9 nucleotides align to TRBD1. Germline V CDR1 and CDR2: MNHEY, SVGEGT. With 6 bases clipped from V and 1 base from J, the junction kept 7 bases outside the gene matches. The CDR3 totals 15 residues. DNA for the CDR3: TGTGCCAGCAGGAGAGGACAGGGGTCTTCCTACGAGCAGTACTTC. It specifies CASRRGQGSSYEQYF.

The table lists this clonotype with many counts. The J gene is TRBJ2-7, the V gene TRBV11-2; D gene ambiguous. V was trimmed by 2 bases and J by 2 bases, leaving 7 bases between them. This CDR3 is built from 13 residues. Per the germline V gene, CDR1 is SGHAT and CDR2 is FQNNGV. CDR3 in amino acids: CASSLFAPYEQYF. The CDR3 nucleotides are TGTGCCAGCAGCTTATTTGCTCCCTACGAGCAGTACTTC. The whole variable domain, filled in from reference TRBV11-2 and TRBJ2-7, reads EAGVAQSPRYKIIEKRQSVAFWCNPISGHATLYWYQQILGQGPKLLIQFQNNGVVDDSQLPKDRFSAERLKGVDSTLKIQPAKLEDSAVYLCASSLFAPYEQYFGPGTRLTVT.

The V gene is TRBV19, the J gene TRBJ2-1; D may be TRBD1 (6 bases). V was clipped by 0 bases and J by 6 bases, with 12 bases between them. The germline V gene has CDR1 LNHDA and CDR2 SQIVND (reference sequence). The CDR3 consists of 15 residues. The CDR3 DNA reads TGTGCCAGTAGTATAGACAGGGGAAAGGGCAATGAGCAGTTCTTC. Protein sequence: CASSIDRGKGNEQFF.

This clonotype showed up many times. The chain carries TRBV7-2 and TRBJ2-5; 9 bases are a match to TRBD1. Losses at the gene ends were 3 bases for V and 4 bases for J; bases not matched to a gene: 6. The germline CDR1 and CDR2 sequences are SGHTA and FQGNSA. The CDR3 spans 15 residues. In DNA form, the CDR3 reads TGTGCCAGCAGCTTCGGGGGACAGGGCCGAGAGACCCAGTACTTC. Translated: CASSFGGQGRETQYF.

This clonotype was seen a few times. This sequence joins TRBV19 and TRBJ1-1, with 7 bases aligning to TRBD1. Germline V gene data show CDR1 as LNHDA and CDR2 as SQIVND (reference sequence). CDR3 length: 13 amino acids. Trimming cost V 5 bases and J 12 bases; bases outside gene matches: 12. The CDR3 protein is CASSYQGGRETFF. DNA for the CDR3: TGTGCCAGTAGTTATCAGGGGGGTAGGGAAACTTTCTTT.

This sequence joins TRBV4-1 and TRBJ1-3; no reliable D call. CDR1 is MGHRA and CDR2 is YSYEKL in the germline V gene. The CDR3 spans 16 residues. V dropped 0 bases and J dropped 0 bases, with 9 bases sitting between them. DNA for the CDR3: TGCGCCAGCAGCCAAGACGAGTCAAGCTCTGGAAACACCATATATTTT. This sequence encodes CASSQDESSSGNTIYF.

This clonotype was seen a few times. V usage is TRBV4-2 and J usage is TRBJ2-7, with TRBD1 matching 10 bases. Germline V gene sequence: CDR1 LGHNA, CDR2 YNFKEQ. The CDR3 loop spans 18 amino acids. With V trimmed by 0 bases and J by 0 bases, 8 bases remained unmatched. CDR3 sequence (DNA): TGTGCCAGCAGCCAAGATCTTGGGACAGGGGTTAGCTCCTACGAGCAGTACTTC. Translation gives CASSQDLGTGVSSYEQYF.

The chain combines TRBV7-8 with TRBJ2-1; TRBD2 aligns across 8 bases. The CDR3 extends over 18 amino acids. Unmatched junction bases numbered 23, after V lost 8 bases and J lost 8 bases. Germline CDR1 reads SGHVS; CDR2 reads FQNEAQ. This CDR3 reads CASRVARGGRGRLDEQFF. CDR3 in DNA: TGTGCCAGCCGAGTTGCCCGCGGGGGGCGAGGTCGGTTGGATGAGCAGTTCTTC.

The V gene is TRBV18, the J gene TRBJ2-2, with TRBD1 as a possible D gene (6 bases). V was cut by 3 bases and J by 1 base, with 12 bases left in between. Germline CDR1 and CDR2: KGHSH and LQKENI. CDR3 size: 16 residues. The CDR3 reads CASSPGQPLNTGELFF. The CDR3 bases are TGTGCCAGCTCACCTGGACAGCCTTTGAACACCGGGGAGCTGTTTTTT. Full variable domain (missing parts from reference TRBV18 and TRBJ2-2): NAGVMQNPRHLVRRRGQEARLRCSPMKGHSHVYWYRQLPEEGLKFMVYLQKENIIDESGMPKERFSAEFPKEGPSILRIQQVVRGDSAAYFCASSPGQPLNTGELFFGEGSRLTVL.

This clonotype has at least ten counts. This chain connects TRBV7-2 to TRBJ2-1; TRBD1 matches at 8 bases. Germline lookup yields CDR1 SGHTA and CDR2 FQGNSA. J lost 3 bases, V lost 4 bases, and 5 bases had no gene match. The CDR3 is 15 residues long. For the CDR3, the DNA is TGTGCCAGCAGCTACGACAGGGGAAACTACAATGAGCAGTTCTTC. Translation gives CASSYDRGNYNEQFF. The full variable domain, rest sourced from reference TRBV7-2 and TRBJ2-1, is GAGVSQSPSNKVTEKGKDVELRCDPISGHTALYWYRQSLGQGLEFLIYFQGNSAPDKSGLPSDRFSAERTGGSVSTLTIQRTQQEDSAVYLCASSYDRGNYNEQFFGPGTRLTVL.

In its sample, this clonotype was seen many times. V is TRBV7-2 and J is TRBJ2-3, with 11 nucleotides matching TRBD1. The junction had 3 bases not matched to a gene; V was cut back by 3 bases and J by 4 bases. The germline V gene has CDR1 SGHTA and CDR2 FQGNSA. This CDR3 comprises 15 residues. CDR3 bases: TGTGCCAGCAGCTTTGTGGGACAGGGGGCAGATACGCAGTATTTT. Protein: CASSFVGQGADTQYF.

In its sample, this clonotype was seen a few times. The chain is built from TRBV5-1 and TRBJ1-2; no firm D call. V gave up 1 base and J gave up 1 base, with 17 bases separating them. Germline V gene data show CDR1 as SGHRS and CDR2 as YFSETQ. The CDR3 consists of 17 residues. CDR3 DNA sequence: TGCGCCAGCAGCTTGCAGCCAGGCGGAGGCAGTAACTATGGCTACACCTTC. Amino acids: CASSLQPGGGSNYGYTF.

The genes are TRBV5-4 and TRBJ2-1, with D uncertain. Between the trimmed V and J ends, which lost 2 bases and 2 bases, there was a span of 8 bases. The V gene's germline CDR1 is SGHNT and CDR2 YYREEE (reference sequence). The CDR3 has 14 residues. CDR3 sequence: CASSLPGTYNEQFF. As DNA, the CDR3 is TGTGCCAGCAGCTTACCAGGTACCTACAATGAGCAGTTCTTC.

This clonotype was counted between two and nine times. This CDR3 is CASSVQSGEQFF. The CDR3 region has the DNA TGTGCCAGCTCCGTTCAGTCCGGTGAGCAGTTCTTC. This chain uses TRBV28 with TRBJ2-1; D unresolved. V was pared by 8 bases and J by 9 bases, with 14 bases between. CDR3 length: 12 amino acids. The germline V gene has CDR1 MDHEN and CDR2 SYDVKM.

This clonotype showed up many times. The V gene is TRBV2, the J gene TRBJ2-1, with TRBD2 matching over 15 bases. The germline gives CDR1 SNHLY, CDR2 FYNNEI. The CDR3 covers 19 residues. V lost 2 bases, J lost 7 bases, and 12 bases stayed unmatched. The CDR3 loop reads CASSEKGLGLAGGRNEQFF. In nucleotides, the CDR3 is TGTGCCAGCAGTGAAAAGGGACTGGGACTAGCGGGGGGCAGGAATGAGCAGTTCTTC.

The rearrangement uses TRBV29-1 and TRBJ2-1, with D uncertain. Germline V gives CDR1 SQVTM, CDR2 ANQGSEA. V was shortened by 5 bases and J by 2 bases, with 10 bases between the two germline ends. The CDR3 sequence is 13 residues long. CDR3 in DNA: TGCAGCGTTTCCAATGTGGCCTACAATGAGCAGTTCTTC. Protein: CSVSNVAYNEQFF.